The rows below give T cell receptor beta chains drawn from one sample of a study of control samples from healthy donors and cancer patients. Assay: immunoSEQ multiplex PCR; the TCRdb copy retains only in-frame clones and omits some. This sample has roughly 100,000 clones; approximately 90% occur once, and the top ten carry 2% to 2.5%. The sample was blood. These receptors all come from a woman aged 18 to 35 in good health. CDR3s include the opening cysteine and the closing phenylalanine or tryptophan. A D gene is named only where the DNA matches it firmly. Clone size is shown for a subset of rows, as once, few, many or a class of expanded clone.

j_call: TRBJ2-7; v_call: TRBV28; d_call: TRBD2; clone_size: NA; cdr3_nt: TGTGCCAGCAGTCCGGGACTAGCGGTTGTTTCTACCCTCTACGAGCAGTACTTC; cdr3_aa: CASSPGLAVVSTLYEQYF
j_call: TRBJ2-2; v_call: TRBV6-6; d_call: NA; clone_size: few; cdr3_nt: TGTGCCAGCAGTTGGGTCGTATCTGGGGAGCTGTTTTTT; cdr3_aa: CASSWVVSGELFF
j_call: TRBJ2-7; v_call: TRBV30; d_call: NA; clone_size: NA; cdr3_nt: TGTGCCTGGAGTGTAGGGCCAGGGGGGCCCTACGAGCAGTACTTC; cdr3_aa: CAWSVGPGGPYEQYF
j_call: TRBJ1-1; v_call: TRBV27; d_call: NA; clone_size: NA; cdr3_nt: TGTGCCAGCAGTTTATGGTCCTACACTGAAGCTTTCTTT; cdr3_aa: CASSLWSYTEAFF
j_call: TRBJ1-6; v_call: TRBV28; d_call: NA; clone_size: NA; cdr3_nt: TGTGCCAGCAGTCGGGCGGAGGTGGTCGATAATTCACCCCTCCACTTT; cdr3_aa: CASSRAEVVDNSPLHF
j_call: TRBJ1-5; v_call: TRBV19; d_call: NA; clone_size: NA; cdr3_nt: TGTGCCAGTAGTCTAGGCGGACCCCAGCATTTT; cdr3_aa: CASSLGGPQHF
j_call: TRBJ2-1; v_call: TRBV5-5; d_call: TRBD2; clone_size: NA; cdr3_nt: TGTGCCAGCAGCTCCTTTAGTAGCGGGGGTTTCTCCTACAATGAGCAGTTCTTC; cdr3_aa: CASSSFSSGGFSYNEQFF
j_call: TRBJ1-2; v_call: TRBV6-1; d_call: NA; clone_size: NA; cdr3_nt: TGTGCCAGCAGTGAACTAGAGACGGGGAATCGGGGCTACACCTTC; cdr3_aa: CASSELETGNRGYTF
j_call: TRBJ2-1; v_call: TRBV24-1; d_call: NA; clone_size: NA; cdr3_nt: TGTGCCACCAGTGATTTAAAGGGGCGTGATTTGGGCAGCACGGGGGCCCAGAATGAGCAGTTCTTC; cdr3_aa: CATSDLKGRDLGSTGAQNEQFF
j_call: TRBJ2-3; v_call: TRBV30; d_call: TRBD2; clone_size: NA; cdr3_nt: TGTGCCTGGAGTGTACTAGCGGGAGTCGATACGCAGTATTTT; cdr3_aa: CAWSVLAGVDTQYF
j_call: TRBJ2-2; v_call: TRBV30; d_call: NA; clone_size: NA; cdr3_nt: TGTGCCTGGACAGACCGAACCGGGGAGCTGTTTTTT; cdr3_aa: CAWTDRTGELFF
j_call: TRBJ2-7; v_call: TRBV6-2/TRBV6-3; d_call: TRBD1; clone_size: NA; cdr3_nt: TGTGCCAGCAGTACTCCGACAGGGAGAGGCTACGAGCAGTACTTC; cdr3_aa: CASSTPTGRGYEQYF
j_call: TRBJ2-3; v_call: TRBV5-1; d_call: NA; clone_size: NA; cdr3_nt: TGCGCCAGCGGGGGGACAGACACAGATACGCAGTATTTT; cdr3_aa: CASGGTDTDTQYF
j_call: TRBJ1-3; v_call: TRBV6-5; d_call: NA; clone_size: NA; cdr3_nt: TGTGCCAGCCACTTTTCCACTGGAAACACCATATATTTT; cdr3_aa: CASHFSTGNTIYF